Listed here are 11 T cell receptor beta chains from one sample, sequenced in a study of T-cell memory formation after mild COVID-19. Each CDR3 protein gets one entry after TCRdb re-called the 5' RACE reads with MiXCR. The sample lists over 300,000 distinct CDR3 sequences; roughly 20% were seen once. Sequenced input: PBMCs or a T cell subset sorted from them (not recorded which). The source of these receptors is a man younger than 35 who had mild COVID-19 (a few samples of this study predate the infection). Cell type and time point are not known.

Many counts were recorded for this clonotype. V usage is TRBV12-3 or TRBV12-4 and J usage is TRBJ2-5, with D perhaps TRBD1 (6 bases). The V and J ends lost 3 bases and 2 bases respectively, with 7 bases between them. The CDR3 extends over 13 amino acids. The CDR3 sequence: CASSFQGQETQYF. Here the CDR3 DNA reads TGTGCCAGCAGTTTCCAGGGGCAAGAGACCCAGTACTTC.

The rearrangement uses TRBV11-2 and TRBJ2-1; TRBD2 matches 8 bases. The CDR3 has 16 residues. Unmatched junction bases numbered 13, after V lost 5 bases and J lost 7 bases. The germline V gene encodes CDR1 SGHAT and CDR2 FQNNGV. The CDR3 bases are TGTGCCAGCAGCCCTCCTCAAGCGGGGGCCAATAATGAGCAGTTCTTC. Its protein is CASSPPQAGANNEQFF.

The chain recombines TRBV5-1 with TRBJ2-3; D gene unclear. Germline CDR1 SGHRS, CDR2 YFSETQ. The CDR3 has 15 amino acids. The V and J ends lost 0 bases and 8 bases respectively, with 16 bases between them. Here the CDR3 reads CASSLDIPASVTQYF. CDR3 DNA: TGCGCCAGCAGCTTGGATATACCCGCCAGCGTTACGCAGTATTTT.

This clonotype was detected only a few times. The chain employs TRBV20-1 and TRBJ2-1; TRBD2 is a possible D gene (6 bases). Trimming took off 6 bases at V and 0 bases at J, with 12 bases between the two ends. The germline CDR1 and CDR2 sequences are DFQATT and SNEGSKA (reference sequence). This CDR3 has 14 residues. The CDR3 DNA sequence: TGCAGTGCCCGAGCGGGCAGCTCCTACAATGAGCAGTTCTTC. It codes for CSARAGSSYNEQFF.

V is TRBV15 and J is TRBJ1-6; possibly TRBD1 for D (5 bases). The V end was cut by 3 bases, the J end by 8 bases, with 14 bases between. Per germline, CDR1 LNHNV and CDR2 YYDKDF (reference sequence). The CDR3 has 15 residues. CDR3 in amino acids: CATSRSTVADSPLHF. CDR3 nucleotide sequence: TGTGCCACCAGCAGGTCGACAGTTGCCGATTCACCCCTCCACTTT.

V and J are TRBV7-8 and TRBJ2-2; the D gene is possibly TRBD1 (5 bases). This CDR3 has 16 residues. V lost 1 base to trimming and J lost 0 bases, with 9 bases between them. The germline V gene encodes CDR1 SGHVS and CDR2 FQNEAQ. DNA for the CDR3: TGTGCCAGCAGCTTAGAAGCAGGGTCGAACACCGGGGAGCTGTTTTTT. Its translation is CASSLEAGSNTGELFF.

This clonotype was seen a few times. The chain is built from TRBV4-3 and TRBJ2-2; D is possibly TRBD1 or TRBD2 (5 bases each). The CDR3 covers 13 residues. V lost 0 bases and J 10 bases, leaving 9 bases between the germline ends. CDR1 LGHNA and CDR2 YSLEER come from the germline V gene. The CDR3 DNA reads as TGCGCCAGCAGCCAAGAAGACGGGGCGGAGCTGTTTTTT. Its protein is CASSQEDGAELFF.

This clonotype was picked up many times. The rearrangement joins TRBV12-3 or TRBV12-4 to TRBJ1-5, with D perhaps matching TRBD1 (5 bases). This CDR3 region has 14 residues. Trimming cost V 6 bases and J 7 bases, with 16 bases left between them. CDR3 sequence (DNA): TGTGCCAGCAGCCTGCAGGGAATTGAACAGCCCCAGCATTTT. This codes for CASSLQGIEQPQHF.

This clonotype was seen a few times. The chain carries TRBV6-5 and TRBJ2-5, with 9 positions matching TRBD1. V trimming: 0 bases; J trimming: 5 bases; junction bases outside the gene matches: 4. The CDR3 runs to 15 residues. Germline lookup yields CDR1 MNHEY and CDR2 SVGAGI. CDR3 sequence: CASSYSGQGGETQYF. DNA of the CDR3: TGTGCCAGCAGTTACTCGGGACAGGGTGGGGAGACCCAGTACTTC.

The genes are TRBV20-1 and TRBJ2-2; the match to TRBD2 covers 7 bases. Germline V lookup: CDR1 DFQATT, CDR2 SNEGSKA (reference sequence). Losses at the gene ends were 2 bases for V and 2 bases for J; bases not matched to a gene: 8. The CDR3 spans 16 residues. CDR3 nucleotide sequence: TGCAGTGCTAGACCCCTAGCGGACCCCAACACCGGGGAGCTGTTTTTT. It yields the protein CSARPLADPNTGELFF.

This clonotype was seen many times. The chain links TRBV7-6 to TRBJ1-3; D may be TRBD1 (5 bases). Trimming left V 2 bases short and J 0 bases short, with 14 bases between. This CDR3 has 17 amino acids. Germline values: CDR1 SGHVS, CDR2 FNYEAQ. CDR3 residues: CASSLSGTPSSGNTIYF. CDR3 coding DNA: TGTGCCAGCAGCTTATCCGGGACGCCGAGCTCTGGAAACACCATATATTTT.